The 28 T cell receptor beta chains presented below share a single source sample, sequenced in a study of shared clonotypes between healthy human individuals. Only in-frame clones appear in the TCRdb table, and some are missing; sequencing was by immunoSEQ multiplex PCR. Of over a million clones listed, 75% to 80% were seen once; the top ten hold 0.52%. Sequencing used memory CD4+ T cells from PBMCs. Subset reported: CD45RA-negative fraction. All receptors derive from a young man in good health. Some clones in this sample may be carry-over from other donors' samples.

The rearrangement uses TRBV7-2 and TRBJ1-1; D remains unclear. The length of the CDR3 is 14 residues. Germline CDR1 and CDR2: SGHTA and FQGNSA. With 1 base removed from V and 1 base from J, the gap between germline ends came to 7 bases. The CDR3 DNA follows: TGTGCCAGCAGCTTAGTGCCGGGGAACACTGAAGCTTTCTTT. Its protein product is CASSLVPGNTEAFF.

V and J are TRBV5-1 and TRBJ2-7; the D gene is possibly TRBD2 (5 bases). The V end was cut by 3 bases, the J end by 5 bases, with 12 bases between. Germline CDR1 SGHRS, CDR2 YFSETQ. CDR3 length: 13 amino acids. The chain's CDR3 is CASSSSLGDEQYF. CDR3 coding DNA: TGCGCCAGCAGCTCCTCGCTCGGGGACGAGCAGTACTTC.

This sequence joins TRBV7-3 and TRBJ2-7; a possible D gene is TRBD1 (5 bases). V shed 5 bases and J shed 6 bases, with 14 bases lying between them. CDR1 and CDR2 from the germline V gene are SGHTA and FQGTGA. This CDR3 comprises 13 residues. The CDR3 sequence: CASSPQLDTEQYF. CDR3 DNA: TGTGCCAGCAGCCCCCAACTGGACACCGAGCAGTACTTC.

The V gene is TRBV27, the J gene TRBJ2-5; D might be TRBD1 (6 bases). With 0 bases removed from V and 2 bases from J, the gap between germline ends came to 22 bases. This CDR3 has 19 residues. Germline V gene lookup returns CDR1 MNHEY and CDR2 SMNVEV (reference sequence). This CDR3 is CASSLSTPIIETGQETQYF. DNA of the CDR3: TGTGCCAGCAGTTTATCGACACCGATTATAGAAACAGGGCAAGAGACCCAGTACTTC.

The chain joins TRBV10-2 to TRBJ2-7; 11 positions agree with TRBD2. Germline V CDR1 and CDR2: WSHSY, SAAADI. The CDR3 has 14 amino acids. With 8 bases clipped from V and 5 bases from J, the junction kept 8 bases outside the gene matches. The CDR3 loop reads CASCSTSGSDEQYF. In DNA form, the CDR3 reads TGCGCCAGCTGTTCAACTAGCGGGAGCGACGAGCAGTACTTC.

The gene calls are TRBV7-3 and TRBJ2-3; 9 bases are a match to TRBD2. CDR1 SGHTA and CDR2 FQGTGA come from the germline V gene. The junction had 4 bases not matched to a gene; V was cut back by 5 bases and J by 1 base. The CDR3 runs 15 residues. CDR3 sequence (DNA): TGTGCCAGCAGCCCTGCTAGCGGGGGCACAGATACGCAGTATTTT. Its translation is CASSPASGGTDTQYF. The complete variable domain, with remaining parts taken from reference TRBV7-3 and TRBJ2-3, reads GAGVSQTPSNKVTEKGKYVELRCDPISGHTALYWYRQSLGQGPEFLIYFQGTGAADDSGLPNDRFFAVRPEGSVSTLKIQRTERGDSAVYLCASSPASGGTDTQYFGPGTRLTVL.

The chain has TRBV2 and TRBJ2-3, with 12 bases fitting TRBD2. CDR1 is SNHLY, CDR2 FYNNEI, per germline. Trimming cost V 4 bases and J 6 bases; bases outside gene matches: 5. The CDR3 covers 15 residues. Here the CDR3 DNA reads TGTGCCAGCAGTGGACTAGCGGGAGTGGAGGATACGCAGTATTTT. Protein sequence: CASSGLAGVEDTQYF.

The chain has TRBV21-1 and TRBJ2-7; the D call TRBD2 from the table was never checked on the DNA. TRBV21-1 is listed as a pseudogene. The CDR3 extends over 15 amino acids. Here the CDR3 DNA reads TGTGCCAGCAGCCCACACGGGGGGAGCTCCTACGAGCAGTACTTC. This codes for CASSPHGGSSYEQYF.

This clone appeared a few times. This chain connects TRBV10-3 to TRBJ1-1; 8 nucleotides match TRBD1. Per germline, CDR1 ENHRY and CDR2 SYGVKD. The ends lost 6 bases at V and 1 base at J; junction bases unmatched: 10. The CDR3 extends over 16 amino acids. CDR3 nucleotide sequence: TGTGCCATCAGCCCAGGGACCGGGACAGGGAACACTGAAGCTTTCTTT. This sequence encodes CAISPGTGTGNTEAFF.

This clone has a single count. This likely traces to a read error, being one base from a far larger clone. This rearrangement joins TRBV7-2 to TRBJ2-7, with 10 positions matching TRBD1. V lost 7 bases and J lost 5; bases outside the gene matches: 8. This CDR3 spans 14 amino acids. Germline V gene data show CDR1 as SGHTA and CDR2 as FQGNSA. CDR3 loop: CASNPDRGFDEQYF. The CDR3 nucleotides read TGTGCCAGCAACCCGGACAGGGGGTTTGACGAGCAGTACTTC.

This clone was observed once. The rearrangement links TRBV28 to TRBJ2-2, with D perhaps matching TRBD2 (5 bases). The germline CDR1 and CDR2 sequences are MDHEN and SYDVKM. V dropped 4 bases and J dropped 7 bases, with 13 bases sitting between them. The CDR3 has 14 amino acids. This CDR3 is CASSSPGGGGELFF. The CDR3 bases are TGTGCCAGCAGTTCCCCAGGAGGTGGCGGGGAGCTGTTTTTT.

This chain links TRBV28 with TRBJ1-2, with D tentatively TRBD1 (5 bases). This CDR3 spans 13 amino acids. In germline, CDR1 is MDHEN, CDR2 SYDVKM. The V end lost 5 bases, the J end lost 4 bases, and 11 bases lay between the germline ends. The CDR3 loop reads CASSPQGGYGYTF. CDR3 DNA sequence: TGTGCCAGCAGTCCCCAGGGTGGCTATGGCTACACCTTC.

The chain has TRBV10-3 and TRBJ2-2; 10 bases align to TRBD1. V lost 4 bases to trimming and J lost 3 bases; unmatched junction nucleotides: 2. The CDR3 spans 15 residues. CDR1 and CDR2 (germline): ENHRY, SYGVKD. CDR3 region: CAISGQGAHTGELFF. The CDR3 DNA reads as TGTGCCATCAGTGGACAGGGGGCGCACACCGGGGAGCTGTTTTTT.

Regarding this clone: This CDR3 is also generated by other DNA sequences in the sample. The chain combines TRBV28 with TRBJ1-4; D possibly corresponds to TRBD1 (5 bases). The V gene lost 5 bases and the J gene lost 0 bases, with 10 bases spanning the gap. The germline CDR1 and CDR2 sequences are MDHEN and SYDVKM. This CDR3 comprises 15 residues. CDR3 region: CASSTGGATNEKLFF. The DNA for the CDR3 is TGTGCCAGCAGTACGGGGGGGGCAACTAATGAAAAACTGTTTTTT.

This chain joins TRBV29-1 and TRBJ2-1; D is unclear. Per the germline V gene, CDR1 is SQVTM and CDR2 is ANQGSEA. CDR3 length: 12 residues. The V end was cut by 0 bases, the J end by 5 bases, with 5 bases between. The CDR3 coding sequence is TGCAGCGTTGAAGAGCGGCACAATGAGCAGTTCTTC. This gives the protein CSVEERHNEQFF.

This chain links TRBV7-8 with TRBJ2-1; no clear D. The CDR3 covers 12 residues. The germline V gene has CDR1 SGHVS and CDR2 FQNEAQ. V dropped 1 base and J dropped 7 bases, with 5 bases sitting between them. The CDR3 nucleotides read TGTGCCAGCAGCTTAGTGACAAATGAGCAGTTCTTC. Its translation is CASSLVTNEQFF.

V and J are TRBV28 and TRBJ2-7; 12 bases are a match to TRBD2. Per germline, CDR1 MDHEN and CDR2 SYDVKM. The CDR3 sequence is 16 residues long. The J segment lost 4 bases and the V segment lost 5 bases, leaving 9 bases of the junction unmatched. The CDR3 DNA follows: TGTGCCAGCAGTCTTACCGGGACTAGCGGGCTATACGAGCAGTACTTC. This translates into CASSLTGTSGLYEQYF.

V is TRBV30 and J is TRBJ2-3; possible D gene TRBD1, 5 bases. The CDR3 has 13 residues. Trimming cost V 0 bases and J 3 bases, with 7 bases left between them. Germline-derived CDR1 and CDR2 are GTSNPN and SVGIG (reference sequence). The CDR3 here is CAWSVGATDTQYF. The DNA of the CDR3 is TGTGCCTGGAGTGTAGGGGCAACAGATACGCAGTATTTT. Full variable domain (missing parts from reference TRBV30 and TRBJ2-3): SQTIHQWPATLVQPVGSPLSLECTVEGTSNPNLYWYRQAAGRGLQLLFYSVGIGQISSEVPQNLSASRPQDRQFILSSKKLLLSDSGFYLCAWSVGATDTQYFGPGTRLTVL.

This clone was observed a handful of times. J is TRBJ2-5 and V is TRBV4-2, with TRBD2 matching 9 bases. Trimming at V came to 3 bases and at J to 6 bases, leaving 11 bases not matched to a gene. Germline lookup yields CDR1 LGHNA and CDR2 YNFKEQ. This CDR3 is 16 amino acids long. The CDR3 DNA is TGTGCCAGCAGCCAGTTGGCCGGGCTAGCGGGACAGACCCAGTACTTC. Encoded protein: CASSQLAGLAGQTQYF.

The chain joins TRBV7-2 to TRBJ2-1; D is undetermined. The CDR3 sequence is 16 residues long. Trimming removed 1 base from V and 4 bases from J, with 14 bases in between. Germline V gene sequence: CDR1 SGHTA, CDR2 FQGNSA. The CDR3 region is CASSLGGGAGYNEQFF. The CDR3 DNA follows: TGTGCCAGCAGCTTAGGAGGCGGTGCCGGATACAATGAGCAGTTCTTC.

The chain couples TRBV28 to TRBJ2-7, with TRBD1 matching 8 bases. Germline trimming cut 3 bases from V and 9 bases from J; bases unmatched to any gene: 4. This CDR3 region has 12 residues. Per germline, CDR1 MDHEN and CDR2 SYDVKM. The CDR3 DNA sequence: TGTGCCAGCAGTTTGCCTGACAGGGGGCAGTACTTC. It yields the protein CASSLPDRGQYF.

This clone has just one count. The V call is TRBV5-1, the J call TRBJ2-7; D may be TRBD2 (7 bases). Looked up from germline, CDR1 is SGHRS and CDR2 is YFSETQ. Trimming removed 3 bases from V and 4 bases from J, with 17 bases in between. The CDR3 has 15 amino acids. The CDR3 is CASSSRRGAGYEQYF. CDR3 DNA sequence: TGCGCCAGCAGCTCCCGTCGGGGGGCCGGGTACGAGCAGTACTTC.

The rearrangement joins TRBV7-8 to TRBJ2-3; D is ambiguous. The V end lost 9 bases, the J end lost 0 bases, and 19 bases lay between the germline ends. CDR3 size: 16 residues. The V gene's germline CDR1 is SGHVS and CDR2 FQNEAQ. The DNA of the CDR3 is TGTGCCAGTCGAGCAGCAGCGCTAACTAGCACAGATACGCAGTATTTT. This translates into CASRAAALTSTDTQYF.

The J gene is TRBJ2-7, the V gene TRBV30; possibly TRBD1 for D (6 bases). The CDR3 contains 15 residues. V lost 4 bases, J lost 6 bases, and 22 bases lay in between. The germline CDR1 and CDR2 sequences are GTSNPN and SVGIG (reference sequence). The CDR3 sequence is CAWTPADRTLFEQYF. In DNA, the CDR3 is TGTGCCTGGACCCCCGCCGACAGGACGCTTTTCGAGCAGTACTTC.

V gene TRBV18 combines with J gene TRBJ2-7, with 9 nucleotides matching TRBD1. With 2 bases clipped from V and 4 bases from J, the junction kept 12 bases outside the gene matches. CDR3 size: 17 residues. From germline, CDR1 is KGHSH and CDR2 LQKENI. The DNA of the CDR3 is TGTGCCAGCTCACCAAGTCCTCCGGGACAGGGCGATTACGAGCAGTACTTC. Translated: CASSPSPPGQGDYEQYF. The full variable domain, in which reference TRBV18 and TRBJ2-7 provide the parts outside the CDR3, is NAGVMQNPRHLVRRRGQEARLRCSPMKGHSHVYWYRQLPEEGLKFMVYLQKENIIDESGMPKERFSAEFPKEGPSILRIQQVVRGDSAAYFCASSPSPPGQGDYEQYFGPGTRLTVT.

This clone was recorded at least ten times. The chain joins TRBV4-1 to TRBJ2-5; 10 bases agree with TRBD2. Germline values: CDR1 MGHRA, CDR2 YSYEKL. V trimming: 1 base; J trimming: 5 bases; junction bases outside the gene matches: 10. CDR3 length: 17 amino acids. CDR3: CASSQVGLAGVGETQYF. The CDR3 coding sequence is TGCGCCAGCAGCCAAGTGGGGCTAGCGGGAGTGGGTGAGACCCAGTACTTC.

A remark on this clone: One base away lies a much larger clone, so this may be a sequencing read error. Other DNA sequences in the sample encode the same CDR3. CDR3 sequence reads: CASSDRGSGNTIYF. The DNA for the CDR3 is TGTGCCAGCAGCGACAGGGGCTCTGGAAACACCATATATTTT. V and J are TRBV9 and TRBJ1-3; TRBD1 matches at 7 bases. This CDR3 is 14 amino acids long. The V segment lost 3 bases and the J segment 0 bases; nucleotides outside the gene matches: 0. CDR1 and CDR2 (germline): SGDLS, YYNGEE.

CDR3 nucleotide sequence: TGTGCCAGTAGTATAGTCGAAGGCACGGGCAATCAGCCCCAGCATTTT. Its protein product is CASSIVEGTGNQPQHF. The rearrangement uses TRBV19 and TRBJ1-5; D call uncertain. V gave up 1 base and J gave up 2 bases, with 12 bases separating them. From germline, CDR1 is LNHDA and CDR2 SQIVND (reference sequence). This CDR3 spans 16 amino acids.